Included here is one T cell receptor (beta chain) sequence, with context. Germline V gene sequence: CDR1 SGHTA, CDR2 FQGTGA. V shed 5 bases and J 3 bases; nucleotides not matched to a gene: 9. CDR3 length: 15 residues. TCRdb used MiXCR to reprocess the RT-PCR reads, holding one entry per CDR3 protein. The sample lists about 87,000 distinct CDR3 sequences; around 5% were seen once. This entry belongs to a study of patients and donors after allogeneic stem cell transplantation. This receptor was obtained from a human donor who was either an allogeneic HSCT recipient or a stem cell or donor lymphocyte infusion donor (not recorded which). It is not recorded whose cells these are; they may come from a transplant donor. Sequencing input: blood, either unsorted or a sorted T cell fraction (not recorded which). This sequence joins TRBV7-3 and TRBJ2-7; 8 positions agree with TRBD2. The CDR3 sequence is CASSPSGGRDYEQYF. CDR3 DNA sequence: TGTGCCAGCAGCCCAAGCGGGGGTCGGGACTACGAGCAGTACTTC.